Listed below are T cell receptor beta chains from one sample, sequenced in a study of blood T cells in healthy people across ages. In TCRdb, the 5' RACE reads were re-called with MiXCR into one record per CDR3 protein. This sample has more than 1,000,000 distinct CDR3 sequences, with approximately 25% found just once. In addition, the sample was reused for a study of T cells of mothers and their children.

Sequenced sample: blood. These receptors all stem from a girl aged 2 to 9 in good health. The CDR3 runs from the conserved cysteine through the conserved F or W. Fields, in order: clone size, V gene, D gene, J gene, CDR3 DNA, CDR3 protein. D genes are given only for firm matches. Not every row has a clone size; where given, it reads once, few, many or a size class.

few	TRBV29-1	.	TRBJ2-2	TGCAGCTCTCGTAGGGGTAACACCGGGGAGCTGTTTTTT	CSSRRGNTGELFF
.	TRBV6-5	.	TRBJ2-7	TGTGCCAGCAGTTACGGGGAACTAGCTTTGAGCTCCTACGAGCAGTACTTC	CASSYGELALSSYEQYF
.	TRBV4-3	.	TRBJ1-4	TGCGCCAGCAGCCAATTATACACTGCAACTAATGAAAAACTGTTTTTT	CASSQLYTATNEKLFF
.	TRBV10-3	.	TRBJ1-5	TGTGCCATCAGTGAAGGGTTTGATCAGCCTCAGCATTTT	CAISEGFDQPQHF
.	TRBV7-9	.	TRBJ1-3	TGTGCCAGCAGCTTAAGGACTACTGGAAACACCATATATTTT	CASSLRTTGNTIYF
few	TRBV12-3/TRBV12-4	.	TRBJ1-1	TGTGCCAGCAGTTACGTTCCTCGTACTGAAGCTTTCTTT	CASSYVPRTEAFF
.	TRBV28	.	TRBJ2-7	TGTGCCAGCAGTCGGACGATCGAGCAGTACTTC	CASSRTIEQYF
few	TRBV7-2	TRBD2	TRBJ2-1	TGTGCCAGCAGCTTAAGGACTAGTCCTTACAATGAGCAGTTCTTC	CASSLRTSPYNEQFF
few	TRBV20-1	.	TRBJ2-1	TGCAGTGCTAGCACCTACAATGAGCAGTTCTTC	CSASTYNEQFF
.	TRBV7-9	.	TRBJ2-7	TGTGCCAGCAGCTTCCAGGGATTGTCCTACGAGCAGTACTTC	CASSFQGLSYEQYF
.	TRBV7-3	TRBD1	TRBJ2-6	TGTGCCAGCAGCCCTCTCGACAGGGCTGGGGCCAACGTCCTGACTTTC	CASSPLDRAGANVLTF
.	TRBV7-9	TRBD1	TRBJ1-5	TGTGCCAGCAGCTTAGCACCAGGGGGTGTAGATCAGCCCCAGCATTTT	CASSLAPGGVDQPQHF
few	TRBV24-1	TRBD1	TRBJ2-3	TGTGCCACCAGTGATCTAGGACAGGGTGATACGCAGTATTTT	CATSDLGQGDTQYF
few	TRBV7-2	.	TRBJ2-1	TGTGCCAGCAGCAGTTCAAGGGTGACGAATGAGCAGTTCTTC	CASSSSRVTNEQFF
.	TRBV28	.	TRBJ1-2	TGTGCCAGCAGTTCGCGCCCAGGGCGCTTCTATGGCTACACCTTC	CASSSRPGRFYGYTF
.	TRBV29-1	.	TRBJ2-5	TGCAGCGTTCAGACACCGCCCGGAGAGACCCAGTACTTC	CSVQTPPGETQYF
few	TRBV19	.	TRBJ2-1	TGTGCCAGTAGTATAGATCTGGGGTTTGAGCAGTTCTTC	CASSIDLGFEQFF
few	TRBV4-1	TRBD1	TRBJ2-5	TGCGCCAGCAGCCATCCGGGACAGAAGACCCAGTACTTC	CASSHPGQKTQYF
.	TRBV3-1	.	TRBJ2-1	TGTGCCAGCAGCCAAGATCACGGGGGCCGATACGATGAGCAGTTCTTC	CASSQDHGGRYDEQFF
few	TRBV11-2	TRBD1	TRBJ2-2	TGTGCCAGCAGCTCAGACAGGGGGCACTCCGGGGAGCTGTTTTTT	CASSSDRGHSGELFF